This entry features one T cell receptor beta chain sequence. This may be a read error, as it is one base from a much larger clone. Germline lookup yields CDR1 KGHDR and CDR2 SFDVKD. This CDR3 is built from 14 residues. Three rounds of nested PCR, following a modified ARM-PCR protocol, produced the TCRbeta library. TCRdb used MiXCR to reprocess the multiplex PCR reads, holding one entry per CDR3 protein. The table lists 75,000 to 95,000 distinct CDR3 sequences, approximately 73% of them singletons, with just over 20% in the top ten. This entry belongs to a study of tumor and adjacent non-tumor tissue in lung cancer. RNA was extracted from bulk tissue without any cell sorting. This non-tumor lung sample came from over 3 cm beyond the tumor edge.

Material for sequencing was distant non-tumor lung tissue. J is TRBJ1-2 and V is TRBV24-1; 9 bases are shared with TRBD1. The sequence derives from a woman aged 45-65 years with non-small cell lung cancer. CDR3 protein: CATSESGQGHGFTF. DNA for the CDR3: TGTGCCACCAGTGAGTCGGGACAGGGACATGGCTTCACCTTC.